Listed below are T cell receptor beta chains from one sample, sequenced in a study of blood T cell repertoires in COVID-19. Generated by immunoSEQ multiplex PCR, the TCRdb table keeps only in-frame clones and is missing some. The sample comprises around 200,000 clones, approximately 80% of which are singletons, and 7% to 8.5% rests with the top ten. The sample taken for sequencing was PBMCs or T cells enriched from blood (not recorded which). All receptors derive from a woman aged 40-49 years with acute COVID-19. Both conserved end residues are part of each CDR3. Fields, in order: J gene, D gene, clone size, V gene, CDR3 DNA, CDR3 protein. The D gene is left open where the match is weak. Not all rows give a size; the values are once, few, many and, for expanded clones, a class.

TRBJ1-5 . . TRBV19 TGTGCCAGTAGTATCAGGGGTCGGAATCAGCCCCAGCATTTT CASSIRGRNQPQHF
TRBJ2-5 TRBD1 . TRBV5-4 TGTGCCAGCAGCTTGGGACAGGGGGCAATAGAGACCCAGTACTTC CASSLGQGAIETQYF
TRBJ2-2 . . TRBV12-5 TGTGCTAGTGGTTCATCAGGGTTTTTGACAACCGGGGAGCTGTTTTTT CASGSSGFLTTGELFF
TRBJ1-2 TRBD1 few TRBV5-4 TGTGCCAGCAGCTCGGACAGGGTCGCCTATGGCTACACCTTC CASSSDRVAYGYTF
TRBJ2-2 TRBD1 . TRBV5-4 TGTGCCAGCAGCTTGCTAAACAGGGGCACCGGGGAGCTGTTTTTT CASSLLNRGTGELFF
TRBJ1-1 . . TRBV2 TGTGCCAGCAGTGATAGGGGGAAGGCTGAAGCTTTCTTT CASSDRGKAEAFF
TRBJ1-5 . . TRBV28 TGTGCCGTGACAGGTGTTAGCAATCAGCCCCAGCATTTT CAVTGVSNQPQHF
TRBJ1-2 . . TRBV7-2 TGTGCCAGCAGCCCACACTCGGGGTATGGCTACACCTTC CASSPHSGYGYTF
TRBJ2-5 . . TRBV5-1 TGCGCCAGCAGTTCGGCCGGGAACAGACAAGAGACCCAGTACTTC CASSSAGNRQETQYF
TRBJ2-6 TRBD1 . TRBV2 TGTGCCAGCATTTGGGACAGGGGCTCTGGGGCCAACGTCCTGACTTTC CASIWDRGSGANVLTF
TRBJ2-6 . . TRBV7-2 TGTGCCAGCAGCTTAGGACAACCTTCTGGGGCCAACGTCCTGACTTTC CASSLGQPSGANVLTF
TRBJ1-2 . once TRBV14 TGTGCCAGCAGCCAAGATGGCCACCTGAGGTTCTATGGCTACACCTTC CASSQDGHLRFYGYTF
TRBJ2-1 TRBD2 . TRBV9 TGTGCCAGCAGCCTCCTTAGCGGGAGGAGTGATGAGCAGTTCTTC CASSLLSGRSDEQFF
TRBJ2-7 TRBD1 once TRBV6-2/TRBV6-3 TGTGCCAGCAGCTCGGGACAGGGGGCTTACTACGAGCAGTACTTC CASSSGQGAYYEQYF
TRBJ2-3 . once TRBV5-1 TGCGCCAGCAGCTTGACAGGTCCATCCCCTGATACGCAGTATTTT CASSLTGPSPDTQYF
TRBJ1-4 TRBD1 . TRBV4-1 TGCGCCAGCAGCCAAAGGGGACAGACAAATGAAAAACTGTTTTTT CASSQRGQTNEKLFF
TRBJ1-4 TRBD1 . TRBV7-9 TGTGCCAGCAGCTTAGATGGACCGGGACAGGCTGAAAAACTGTTTTTT CASSLDGPGQAEKLFF
TRBJ2-5 . . TRBV19 TGTGCCAGTAGTATTAGTGGGGCCCAAGAGACCCAGTACTTC CASSISGAQETQYF
TRBJ2-3 TRBD2 . TRBV5-1 TGCGCCAGCAGCCCCCTAGCGGGAGGGGGCGCAGATACGCAGTATTTT CASSPLAGGGADTQYF
TRBJ2-1 TRBD1 . TRBV2 TGTGCCAGCAGGACCGGGACAGGGCGGCATGAGCAGTTCTTC CASRTGTGRHEQFF
TRBJ1-2 . . TRBV19 TGTGCCAGTAGCGACAGGTCGCTAAACTATGGCTACACCTTC CASSDRSLNYGYTF
TRBJ2-3 TRBD2 . TRBV18 TGTGCCAGCTCACCGCGAATAGCGGGAGGGACAGATACGCAGTATTTT CASSPRIAGGTDTQYF
TRBJ2-7 TRBD2 . TRBV28 TGTGCCAGCAGTTCAGGAACTAGCGGGGTTTCCTACGAGCAGTACTTC CASSSGTSGVSYEQYF
TRBJ1-4 TRBD1 . TRBV6-5 TGTGCCAGCAGTTACCACAGGGGCTCGTCTAATGAAAAACTGTTTTTT CASSYHRGSSNEKLFF
TRBJ2-2 . . TRBV4-2 TGTGCCAGCAGCCAGCGACTAGATACCGGGGAGCTGTTTTTT CASSQRLDTGELFF
TRBJ2-5 TRBD1 . TRBV24-1 TGTGCCACCAGTGATTTGAGGACAGGGTGGGAGACCCAGTACTTC CATSDLRTGWETQYF
TRBJ2-3 TRBD2 . TRBV28 TGTGCCAGCAGTTTAATCAGTCAGCGGGGGCCCACAGATACGCAGTATTTT CASSLISQRGPTDTQYF
TRBJ2-2 . . TRBV6-4 TGTGCCAGCAGTGAACAGGGGGGGACTAACACCGGGGAGCTGTTTTTT CASSEQGGTNTGELFF
TRBJ1-5 . . TRBV12-3/TRBV12-4 TGTGCCAGCAGCCAGAATGATCAGCCCCAGCATTTT CASSQNDQPQHF
TRBJ2-7 TRBD1 . TRBV18 TGTGCCAGCTCACCACCTACAGGGGGCATCTACGAGCAGTACTTC CASSPPTGGIYEQYF
TRBJ1-5 . . TRBV3-1/TRBV3-2 TGTGCCAGCAGTCGGAGCGTTTCCAATCAGCCCCAGCATTTT CASSRSVSNQPQHF
TRBJ2-7 TRBD1 once TRBV28 TGTGCCGTCGTAGGGGACAGCCACGAGCAGTACTTC CAVVGDSHEQYF
TRBJ2-2 TRBD2 . TRBV16 TGTGCCAGCAGCCAACGACTAGCGGGGGCTCCCGGGGAGCTGTTTTTT CASSQRLAGAPGELFF
TRBJ1-6 . . TRBV2 TGTGCCAGCATTCTGGGCCAGGGTACATCCTCACCCCTCCACTTT CASILGQGTSSPLHF
TRBJ2-5 . . TRBV30 TGTGCCTGGAGTGTTCGTCTCGAAGAGACCCAGTACTTC CAWSVRLEETQYF
TRBJ2-3 . . TRBV12-3/TRBV12-4 TGTGCCAGCAGAGCCCTGGATACGCAGTATTTT CASRALDTQYF
TRBJ2-3 . . TRBV24-1 TGTGCCACCAACCAGCGGGGCACAGATACGCAGTATTTT CATNQRGTDTQYF
TRBJ1-6 . . TRBV10-3 TGTGCCATCAGTGATCTTCGGGAGGGTGATAATTCACCCCTCCACTTT CAISDLREGDNSPLHF
TRBJ2-3 TRBD2 . TRBV4-2 TGTGCCAGCAGCCAAGATCCTAGCGGAAGCACAGATACGCAGTATTTT CASSQDPSGSTDTQYF
TRBJ2-4 . medium-sized TRBV11-3 TGTGCCAGCAGCTTACCCCCAGGAGCCAAAAACATTCAGTACTTC CASSLPPGAKNIQYF
TRBJ1-1 . . TRBV18 TGTGCCAGCTCACAATCTACAGACACTGAAGCTTTCTTT CASSQSTDTEAFF
TRBJ2-5 . . TRBV30 TGTGCCTGGAGTCAGGGCGGGCAGGGGAAGACCCAGTACTTC CAWSQGGQGKTQYF
TRBJ1-2 . . TRBV30 TGTGCCTGGAGTTTTAAGGGGGTTAACTATGGCTACACCTTC CAWSFKGVNYGYTF
TRBJ2-4 . . TRBV2 TGTGCCAGCAGCATTGGGGCTCCCAGGGGAAACATTCAGTACTTC CASSIGAPRGNIQYF
TRBJ2-1 . . TRBV25-1 TGTGCCAGCAGTGAATATTTAGGAGCACGCGAGCAGTTCTTC CASSEYLGAREQFF
TRBJ2-4 . . TRBV7-8 TGTGCCAGCAGCTTGGGGGACATAGCCAAAAACATTCAGTACTTC CASSLGDIAKNIQYF
TRBJ1-5 . . TRBV4-2 TGTGCCAGCAGCCAAGATGAGGGGAGGGATCAGCCCCAGCATTTT CASSQDEGRDQPQHF
TRBJ1-5 . . TRBV18 TGTGCCAGCTCCCCCGTTATAAATCAGCCCCAGCATTTT CASSPVINQPQHF
TRBJ1-1 TRBD1 . TRBV2 TGTGCCAGCAGGGCAGACAGGGCGGGCACTGAAGCTTTCTTT CASRADRAGTEAFF
TRBJ1-1 TRBD1 . TRBV11-2 TGTGCCAGCAGCTGGACAGGGCCTCGGGGCACTGAAGCTTTCTTT CASSWTGPRGTEAFF
TRBJ1-3 TRBD1 . TRBV28 TGTGCCAGCTACGGACAGGGCGTCTCTGGAAACACCATATATTTT CASYGQGVSGNTIYF
TRBJ1-5 TRBD1 . TRBV19 TGTGCCAGTAGTGTTTCGGGAACAGGGGGCACTCAGCCCCAGCATTTT CASSVSGTGGTQPQHF
TRBJ2-5 . . TRBV11-2 TGTGCCAGCAGCTTCTCCCTATCGGGGACTGCTCAAGAGACCCAGTACTTC CASSFSLSGTAQETQYF